This entry describes one TCR beta chain. The antigen remains unidentified. The same CDR3 can be traced to other DNA sequences in this sample. Profiled with immunoSEQ multiplex PCR; TCRdb holds only in-frame clones, not every one. The table lists 2 million to 2.5 million clones, approximately 96% of them singletons. The CDR3 covers 13 residues. Germline values: CDR1 GTSNPN, CDR2 SVGIG (reference sequence). Trimming took 0 bases from V and 4 from J, leaving 6 bases between them. Free of recent acute infections or vaccinations, the donors were healthy HIV-negative adults. CD45RA-negative memory and CD45RA+ naive subsets were split from the CD4+ cells. The data stem from a study of shared clonotypes between healthy human individuals. Findings and limits, study-wide: On the whole, naive subsets had larger estimated richness than memory subsets had. Collection of samples was limited to blood; tissue repertoires likely differ.

The source material was naive CD4+ T cells sorted from blood. The sample's subset: CD45RA+ positively selected. The source of this sequence is a man aged 18 to 29 in good health. The gene calls are TRBV30 and TRBJ1-4; D is unclear. CDR3 amino acids: CAWSVEVNEKLFF. The CDR3 DNA follows: TGTGCCTGGAGTGTTGAAGTTAATGAAAAACTGTTTTTT.